This TCR beta chain was profiled in a study of blood T cell repertoires in COVID-19. Study-wide background: Whether acute or convalescent, the COVID-19 samples came from the United States, Italy and Spain.

CDR1 and CDR2 from the germline V gene are SGHTS and YDEGEE. V was cut by 4 bases and J by 0 bases, with 10 bases left in between. The length of the CDR3 is 14 residues. Sequencing was performed with immunoSEQ multiplex PCR; in TCRdb, only in-frame clones are kept and a portion is missing. The data contain approximately 150,000 clones, 87% of them seen just once; the ten biggest clones take up 3% to 4.5%. The source of this sequence is a woman aged 55 to 70 who had recovered from COVID-19. This chain links TRBV5-8 with TRBJ2-5; a possible D gene is TRBD1 (5 bases). The sequencing sample was made of peripheral blood. CDR3 coding DNA: TGTGCCAGCAGCCAACGGACATACCAAGAGACCCAGTACTTC. Protein product: CASSQRTYQETQYF.